The rows below give T cell receptor beta chains drawn from one sample of a study of blood T cell repertoires in COVID-19. Data came from immunoSEQ multiplex PCR; TCRdb stores just in-frame clones and leaves some out. The sample yields some 97,000 clones, about nine tenths seen once. Sequencing input: peripheral blood. These receptors were taken from a man aged 60 to 75 with acute or convalescent COVID-19. The CDR3 runs from the conserved cysteine through the conserved F or W. The order of the fields is V gene, CDR3 protein.

V: TRBV9; CDR3: CASSVGTSAGGWETQYF
V: TRBV11-2; CDR3: CASSRGTGVIVGELFF
V: TRBV7-2; CDR3: CASSYTPPGDGYTF
V: TRBV27; CDR3: CASSLSQSRGAEAFF
V: TRBV6-2/TRBV6-3; CDR3: CASSDMSGISRQPQHF
V: TRBV11-3; CDR3: CASSLAGETQYF
V: TRBV5-1; CDR3: CASSLVLDTGNEQFF
V: TRBV7-8; CDR3: CASSLMTGMNTEAFF
V: TRBV24-1; CDR3: CATSDLRPTGEWNTEAFF
V: TRBV21-1; CDR3: CASSVSGTRSDEQFF
V: TRBV10-3; CDR3: CAINQGFRETQYF
V: TRBV7-6; CDR3: CASSLAAGGPGYEQFF
V: TRBV27; CDR3: CASSLWTGGNEKLFF